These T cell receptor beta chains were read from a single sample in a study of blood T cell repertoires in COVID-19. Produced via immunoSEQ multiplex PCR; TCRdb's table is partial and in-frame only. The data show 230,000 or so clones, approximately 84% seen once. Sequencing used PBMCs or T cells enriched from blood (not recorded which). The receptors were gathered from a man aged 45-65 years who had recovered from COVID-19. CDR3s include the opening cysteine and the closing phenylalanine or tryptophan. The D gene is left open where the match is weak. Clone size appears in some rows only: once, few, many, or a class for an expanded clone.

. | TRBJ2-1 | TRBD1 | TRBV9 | TGTGCCAGCAGCCCCGCTCGAGGGGGCTACAAAAGCTCCTACAATGAGCAGTTCTTC | CASSPARGGYKSSYNEQFF
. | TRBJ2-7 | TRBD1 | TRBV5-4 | TGTGCCAGCAGCTTGGAAGGGGCACAGGGGGCCTACGAGCAGTACTTC | CASSLEGAQGAYEQYF
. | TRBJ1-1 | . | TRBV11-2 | TGTGCCAGCAGCTTCTACCGAGGACAATGGGAAGCTTTCTTT | CASSFYRGQWEAFF
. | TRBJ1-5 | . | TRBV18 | TGTGCCAGCTCACCAGGAGGGAGCAATCAGCCCCAGCATTTT | CASSPGGSNQPQHF
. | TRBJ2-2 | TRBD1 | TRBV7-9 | TGTGCCAGCAGCCCGAGGTCGGGACAGGGAAGGGGGGAGCTGTTTTTT | CASSPRSGQGRGELFF
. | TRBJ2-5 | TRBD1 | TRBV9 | TGTGCCAGCAGCGTAGTGGGGACAGTCCAAGAGACCCAGTACTTC | CASSVVGTVQETQYF
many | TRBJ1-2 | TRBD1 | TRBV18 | TGTGCCAGCTCACCCACAGGGGGGAACTATGGCTACACCTTC | CASSPTGGNYGYTF
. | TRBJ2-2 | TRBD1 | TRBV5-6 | TGTGCCAGCAGCCCAGCGGGACAGGGCACCGGGGAGCTGTTTTTT | CASSPAGQGTGELFF
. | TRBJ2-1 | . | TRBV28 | TGTGCCAGCAGTTCGCCAGGAGGGCCGGGCTACAATGAGCAGTTCTTC | CASSSPGGPGYNEQFF
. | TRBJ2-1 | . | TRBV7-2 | TGTGCCAGCAGCTTGGCAGGGAATTCGAATGAGCAGTTCTTC | CASSLAGNSNEQFF
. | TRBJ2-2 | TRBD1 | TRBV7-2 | TGTGCCAGCAGCGACCGACAGGGTTCAGCCGGGGAGCTGTTTTTT | CASSDRQGSAGELFF
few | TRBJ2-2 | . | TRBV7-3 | TGTGCCAGCAGCCCCCGTACATTAGGGGGCGGGGAGCTGTTTTTT | CASSPRTLGGGELFF
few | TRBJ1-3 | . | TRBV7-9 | TGTGCCAGCAGCTCATCCAGTGGAAACACCATATATTTT | CASSSSSGNTIYF
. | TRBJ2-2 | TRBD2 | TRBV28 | TGTGCCAGCAGCTCGATGCGGACTAGAAACACCGGGGAGCTGTTTTTT | CASSSMRTRNTGELFF
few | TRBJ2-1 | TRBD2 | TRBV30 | TGTGCCTCCCGAAGACTAGCGGGGGGAAATGAGCAGTTCTTC | CASRRLAGGNEQFF
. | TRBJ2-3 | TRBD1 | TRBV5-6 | TGTGCCAGCAGCACTGGACAGGGGGCCACAGATACGCAGTATTTT | CASSTGQGATDTQYF
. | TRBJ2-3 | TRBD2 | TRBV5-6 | TGTGCCAGCAGCTTCACGGCACTAGCGGGCTCCACAGATACGCAGTATTTT | CASSFTALAGSTDTQYF
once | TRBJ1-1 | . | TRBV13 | TGTGCCAGCAGCCTTACAGGTGTGAACACTGAAGCTTTCTTT | CASSLTGVNTEAFF
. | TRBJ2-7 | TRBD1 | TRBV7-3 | TGTGCCAGCAGTTTGGACAGGGGCGGCGAGCAGTACTTC | CASSLDRGGEQYF
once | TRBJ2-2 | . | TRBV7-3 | TGTGCCAGCAGCCAAACCGGGGAGCTGTTTTTT | CASSQTGELFF
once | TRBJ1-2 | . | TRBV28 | TGTGCCAGCAGCGGAGTTAACTATGGCTACACCTTC | CASSGVNYGYTF
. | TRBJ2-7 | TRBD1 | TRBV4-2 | TGTGCCAGCAGCCAAGACCGGGACAGGGGTCCCCACGAGCAGTACTTC | CASSQDRDRGPHEQYF
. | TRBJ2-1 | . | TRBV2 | TGTGCCAGCAGCGCCACAGGATACAATGAGCAGTTCTTC | CASSATGYNEQFF
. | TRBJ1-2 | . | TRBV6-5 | TGTGCCAGCAGTTCCCCCCGGATGAGGGCTAACTATGGCTACACCTTC | CASSSPRMRANYGYTF
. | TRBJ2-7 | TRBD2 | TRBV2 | TGTGCCAGCAGTGAGTCGGACCCCGGGGCTAGCGGCCACGAGCAGTACTTC | CASSESDPGASGHEQYF
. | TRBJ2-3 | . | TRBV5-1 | TGCGCCAGCAGCTTTGGGGGCTACACAGATACGCAGTATTTT | CASSFGGYTDTQYF
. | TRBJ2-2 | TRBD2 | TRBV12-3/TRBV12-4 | TGTGCCAGCAGTCGGACTAGCTGGGAGCTGTTTTTT | CASSRTSWELFF
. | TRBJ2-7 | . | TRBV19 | TGTGCCAGTAGTATAGATCCTAACTCCTACGAGCAGTACTTC | CASSIDPNSYEQYF
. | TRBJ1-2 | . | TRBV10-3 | TGTGCCATCAGTGAGAAAGGACTTAACTATGGCTACACCTTC | CAISEKGLNYGYTF
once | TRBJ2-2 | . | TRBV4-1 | TGCGCCAGCAGCAAAGGGGACATAGCGAACACCGGGGAGCTGTTTTTT | CASSKGDIANTGELFF
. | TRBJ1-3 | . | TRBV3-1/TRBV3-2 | TGTGCCAGCAGCCAAGATCTAAGCTCTGGAAACACCATATATTTT | CASSQDLSSGNTIYF
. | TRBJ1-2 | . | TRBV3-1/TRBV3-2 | TGTGCCAGCAGCCAAGGCCGACAATCTGGCTACACCTTC | CASSQGRQSGYTF
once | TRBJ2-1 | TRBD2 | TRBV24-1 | TGTGCCACCAGTGCCCCGGGCCTAGCGGGAGGTTACAATGAGCAGTTCTTC | CATSAPGLAGGYNEQFF
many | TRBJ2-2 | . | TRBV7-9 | TGTGCCAGCAGCTTAGCGGGACAAAGGGCGAACACCGGGGAGCTGTTTTTT | CASSLAGQRANTGELFF
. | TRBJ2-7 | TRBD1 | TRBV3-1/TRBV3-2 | TGTGCCAGCAGCCTCCGGGACAGGAACTACGAGCAGTACTTC | CASSLRDRNYEQYF
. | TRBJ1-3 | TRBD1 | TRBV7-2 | TGTGCCAGCAGCTCGGACAGGGTGCCTGGAAACACCATATATTTT | CASSSDRVPGNTIYF
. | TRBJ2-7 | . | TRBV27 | TGTGCCAGCAGTTTAGAAACAGGAGGGGCCTACGAGCAGTACTTC | CASSLETGGAYEQYF
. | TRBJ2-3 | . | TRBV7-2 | TGTGCCAGCAGCCAGGCCGACAGGACCTACACAGATACGCAGTATTTT | CASSQADRTYTDTQYF
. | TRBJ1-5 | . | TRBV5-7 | TGTGCCAGCAGCTCTGGCACGGGAAGTCAGCCCCAGCATTTT | CASSSGTGSQPQHF
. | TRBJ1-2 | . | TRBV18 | TGTGCCAGCTCACTACGCGACAGAAACTATGGCTACACCTTC | CASSLRDRNYGYTF
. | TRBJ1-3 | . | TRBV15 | TGTGCCACCAGCAGAGACTTGAACCTACCGAGAGGAAACACCATATATTTT | CATSRDLNLPRGNTIYF
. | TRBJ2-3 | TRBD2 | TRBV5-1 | TGCGCCAGCAGCTTGGCTCCTAGCGGGAGCACAGATACGCAGTATTTT | CASSLAPSGSTDTQYF